This entry features one TCR beta chain sequence. Its antigen is undetermined. TCRdb's copy holds only in-frame clones and misses some; the assay was immunoSEQ multiplex PCR. The top ten hold roughly 0.24% of the sample, which has some 120,000 clones, more than 90% seen once. This sample was taken from a study of graft-versus-host responses after intestinal transplantation. Germline CDR1 reads SQVTM; CDR2 reads ANQGSEA. This CDR3 is 13 amino acids long. The V end lost 7 bases, the J end lost 0 bases, and 9 bases lay between the germline ends. Study observations and caveats: Among recipient marrow samples, GvH clones were found; some appeared first in ileum or blood.

This receptor was identified in a human donor who was the organ donor for an intestinal transplant. The source was unstimulated CD4+ T cells sorted from spleen or lymph node cells, collected before transplant. The chain links TRBV29-1 to TRBJ2-2; tentatively, D is TRBD1 (6 bases). Here the CDR3 DNA reads TGCAGCGGGGGACATTCGAACACCGGGGAGCTGTTTTTT. Residues: CSGGHSNTGELFF.